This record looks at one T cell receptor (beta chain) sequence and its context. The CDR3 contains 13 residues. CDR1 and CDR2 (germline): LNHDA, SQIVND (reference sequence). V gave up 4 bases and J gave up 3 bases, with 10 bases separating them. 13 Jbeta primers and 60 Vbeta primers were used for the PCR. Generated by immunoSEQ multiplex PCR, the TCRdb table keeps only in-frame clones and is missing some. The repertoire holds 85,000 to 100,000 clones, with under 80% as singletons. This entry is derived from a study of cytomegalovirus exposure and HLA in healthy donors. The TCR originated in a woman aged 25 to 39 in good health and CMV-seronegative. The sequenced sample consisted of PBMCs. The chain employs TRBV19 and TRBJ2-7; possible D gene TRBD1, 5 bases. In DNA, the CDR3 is TGTGCCAGTAGTAACCCAGGGTACTACGAGCAGTACTTC. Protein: CASSNPGYYEQYF.